This TCR beta chain was identified in a study of blood T cell repertoires in COVID-19. Study background: Collection of acute and convalescent COVID-19 samples took place in the United States, Italy and Spain. Nucleic acid was either cDNA or gDNA, and it came from T cells, B-cell-depleted T cells, or PBMCs.

In the study's own analysis: From reference gene primer amplification, estimates of nucleated cell counts were derived. Clones were read by immunoSEQ multiplex PCR, and TCRdb kept only the in-frame ones, dropping some. The V and J calls and clone size are taken from that table; D and trimming were inferred from the DNA. The sample lists around 230,000 clones, approximately 88% occurring once. V was pared by 4 bases and J by 8 bases, with 3 bases of the junction left unmatched. The CDR3 is 13 amino acids. Germline CDR1 reads SGDLS; CDR2 reads YYNGEE. V and J are TRBV9 and TRBJ1-6; 7 positions match TRBD1. Sequenced input: peripheral blood. This sequence originates from a man in his forties with acute or convalescent COVID-19. This CDR3 reads CASSMTGYSPLHF. The CDR3 region has the DNA TGTGCCAGCAGCATGACAGGGTATTCACCCCTCCACTTT.